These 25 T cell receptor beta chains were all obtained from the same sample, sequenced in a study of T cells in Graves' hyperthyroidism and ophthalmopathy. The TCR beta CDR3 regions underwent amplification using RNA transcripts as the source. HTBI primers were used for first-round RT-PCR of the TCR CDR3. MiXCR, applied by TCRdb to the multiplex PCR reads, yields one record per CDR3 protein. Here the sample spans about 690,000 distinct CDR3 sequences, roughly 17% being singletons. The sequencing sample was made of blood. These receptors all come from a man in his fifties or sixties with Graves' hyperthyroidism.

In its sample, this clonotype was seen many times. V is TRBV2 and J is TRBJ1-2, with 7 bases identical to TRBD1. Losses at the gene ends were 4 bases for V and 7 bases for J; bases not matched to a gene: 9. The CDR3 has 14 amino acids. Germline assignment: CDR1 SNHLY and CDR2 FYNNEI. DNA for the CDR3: TGTGCCAGCAGTGCCGGGACAGCTGGGGTTGGCTACACCTTC. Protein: CASSAGTAGVGYTF.

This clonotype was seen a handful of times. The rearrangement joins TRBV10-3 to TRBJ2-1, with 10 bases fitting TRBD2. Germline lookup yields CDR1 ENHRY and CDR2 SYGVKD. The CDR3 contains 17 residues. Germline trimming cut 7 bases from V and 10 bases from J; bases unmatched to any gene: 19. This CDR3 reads CAINQGESLAGAGEQFF. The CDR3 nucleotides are TGTGCCATCAATCAAGGGGAGTCGCTAGCGGGAGCGGGGGAGCAGTTCTTC.

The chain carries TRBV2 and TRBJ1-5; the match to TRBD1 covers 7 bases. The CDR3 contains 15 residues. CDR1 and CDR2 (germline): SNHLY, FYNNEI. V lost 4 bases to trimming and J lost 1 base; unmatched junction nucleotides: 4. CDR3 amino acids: CASSGQGISNQPQHF. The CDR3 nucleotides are TGTGCCAGCAGTGGACAGGGTATAAGCAATCAGCCCCAGCATTTT. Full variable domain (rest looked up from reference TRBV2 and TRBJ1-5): EPEVTQTPSHQVTQMGQEVILRCVPISNHLYFYWYRQILGQKVEFLVSFYNNEISEKSEIFDDQFSVERPDGSNFTLKIRSTKLEDSAMYFCASSGQGISNQPQHFGDGTRLSIL.

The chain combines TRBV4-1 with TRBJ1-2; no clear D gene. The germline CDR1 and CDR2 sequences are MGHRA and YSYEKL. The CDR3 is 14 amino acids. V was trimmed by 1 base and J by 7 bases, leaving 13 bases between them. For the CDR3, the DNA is TGCGCCAGCAGCCAAGTAGCCGGGAATGTTGGCTACACCTTC. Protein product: CASSQVAGNVGYTF.

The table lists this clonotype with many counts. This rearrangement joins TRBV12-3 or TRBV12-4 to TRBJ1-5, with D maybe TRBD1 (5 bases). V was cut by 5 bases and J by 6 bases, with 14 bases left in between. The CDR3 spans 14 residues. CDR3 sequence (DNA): TGTGCCAGCAGTGCAACCCAGGGTATTCAGCCCCAGCATTTT. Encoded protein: CASSATQGIQPQHF.

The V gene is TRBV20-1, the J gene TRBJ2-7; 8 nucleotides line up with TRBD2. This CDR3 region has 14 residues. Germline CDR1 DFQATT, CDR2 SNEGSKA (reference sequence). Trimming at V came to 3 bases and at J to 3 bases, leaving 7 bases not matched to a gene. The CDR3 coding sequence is TGCAGTGCTAGGTTTCCTAGCGGGCACTACGAGCAGTACTTC. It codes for CSARFPSGHYEQYF.

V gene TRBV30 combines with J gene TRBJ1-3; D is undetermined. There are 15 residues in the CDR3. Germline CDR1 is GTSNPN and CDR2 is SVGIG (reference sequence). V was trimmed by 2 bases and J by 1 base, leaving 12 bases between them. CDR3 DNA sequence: TGTGCCTGGAGTCCGCCAACAGTATCTGGAAACACCATATATTTT. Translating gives CAWSPPTVSGNTIYF.

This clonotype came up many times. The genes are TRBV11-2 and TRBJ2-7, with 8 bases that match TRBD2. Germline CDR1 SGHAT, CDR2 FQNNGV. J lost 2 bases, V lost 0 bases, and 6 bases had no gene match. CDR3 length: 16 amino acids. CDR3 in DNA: TGTGCCAGCAGCTTAGATCCGACTAGCGAAGCCTACGAGCAGTACTTC. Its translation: CASSLDPTSEAYEQYF.

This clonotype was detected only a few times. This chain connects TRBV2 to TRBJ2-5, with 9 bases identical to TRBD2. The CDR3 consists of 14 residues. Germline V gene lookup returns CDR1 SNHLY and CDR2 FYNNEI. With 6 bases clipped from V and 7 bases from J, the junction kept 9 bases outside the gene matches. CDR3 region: CASSPLAGVGTQYF. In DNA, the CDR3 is TGTGCCAGCAGCCCCTTAGCGGGAGTTGGGACCCAGTACTTC. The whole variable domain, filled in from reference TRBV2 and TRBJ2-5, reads EPEVTQTPSHQVTQMGQEVILRCVPISNHLYFYWYRQILGQKVEFLVSFYNNEISEKSEIFDDQFSVERPDGSNFTLKIRSTKLEDSAMYFCASSPLAGVGTQYFGPGTRLLVL.

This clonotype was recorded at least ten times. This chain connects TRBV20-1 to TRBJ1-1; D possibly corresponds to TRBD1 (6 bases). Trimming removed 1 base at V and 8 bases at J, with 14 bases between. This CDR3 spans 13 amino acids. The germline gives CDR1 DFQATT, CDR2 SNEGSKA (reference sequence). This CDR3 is CSARGGEGGEAFF. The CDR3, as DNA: TGCAGTGCTAGAGGGGGGGAGGGGGGAGAAGCTTTCTTT.

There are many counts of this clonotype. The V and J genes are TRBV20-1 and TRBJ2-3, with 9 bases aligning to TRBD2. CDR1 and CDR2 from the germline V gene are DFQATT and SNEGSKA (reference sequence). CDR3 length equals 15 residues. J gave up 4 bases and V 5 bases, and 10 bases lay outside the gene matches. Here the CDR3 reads CSARTGTSIPDTQYF. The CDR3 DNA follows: TGCAGTGCTCGCACCGGGACTAGCATCCCAGATACGCAGTATTTT.

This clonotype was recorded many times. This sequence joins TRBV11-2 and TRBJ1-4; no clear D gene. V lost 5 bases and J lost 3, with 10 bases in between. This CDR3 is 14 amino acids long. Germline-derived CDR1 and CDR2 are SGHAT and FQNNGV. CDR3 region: CASSQSRANEKLFF. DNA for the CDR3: TGTGCCAGCAGCCAGAGTAGGGCTAATGAAAAACTGTTTTTT.

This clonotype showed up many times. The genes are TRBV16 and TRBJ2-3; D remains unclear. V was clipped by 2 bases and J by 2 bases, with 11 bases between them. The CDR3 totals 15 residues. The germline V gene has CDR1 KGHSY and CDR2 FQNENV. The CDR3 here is CASSQSFSNTDTQYF. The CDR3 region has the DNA TGTGCCAGCAGCCAAAGTTTCAGCAACACAGATACGCAGTATTTT. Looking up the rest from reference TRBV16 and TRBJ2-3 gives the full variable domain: GEEVAQTPKHLVRGEGQKAKLYCAPIKGHSYVFWYQQVLKNEFKFLISFQNENVFDETGMPKERFSAKCLPNSPCSLEIQATKLEDSAVYFCASSQSFSNTDTQYFGPGTRLTVL.

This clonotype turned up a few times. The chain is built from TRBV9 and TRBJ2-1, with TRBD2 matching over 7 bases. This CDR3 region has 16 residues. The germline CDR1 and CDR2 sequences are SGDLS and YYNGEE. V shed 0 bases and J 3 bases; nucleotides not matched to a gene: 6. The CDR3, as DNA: TGTGCCAGCAGCGTAGGATCACTAGCGAACTACAATGAGCAGTTCTTC. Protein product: CASSVGSLANYNEQFF.

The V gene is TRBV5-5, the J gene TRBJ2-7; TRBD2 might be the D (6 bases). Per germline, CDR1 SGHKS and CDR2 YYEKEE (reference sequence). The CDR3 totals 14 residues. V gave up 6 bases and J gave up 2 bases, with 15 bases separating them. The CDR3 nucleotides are TGTGCCAGCAACACCCTCCCGGGGGCCTACGAGCAGTACTTC. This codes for CASNTLPGAYEQYF.

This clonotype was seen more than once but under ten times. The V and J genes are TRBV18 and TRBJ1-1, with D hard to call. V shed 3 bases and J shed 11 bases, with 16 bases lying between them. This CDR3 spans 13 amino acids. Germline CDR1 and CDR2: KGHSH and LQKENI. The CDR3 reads CASSPRHEGLAFF. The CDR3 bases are TGTGCCAGCTCACCTCGCCACGAAGGGTTGGCTTTCTTT.

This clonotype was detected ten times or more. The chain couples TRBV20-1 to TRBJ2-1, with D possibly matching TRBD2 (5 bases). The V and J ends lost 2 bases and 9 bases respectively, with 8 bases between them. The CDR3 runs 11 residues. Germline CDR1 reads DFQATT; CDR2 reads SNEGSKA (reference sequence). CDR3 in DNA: TGCAGTGCTAGACGGGGTGGTGAGCAGTTCTTC. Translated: CSARRGGEQFF.

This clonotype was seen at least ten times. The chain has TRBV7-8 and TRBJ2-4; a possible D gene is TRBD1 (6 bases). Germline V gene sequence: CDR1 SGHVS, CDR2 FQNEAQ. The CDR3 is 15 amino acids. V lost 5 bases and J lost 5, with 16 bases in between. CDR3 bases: TGTGCCAGCAGCGAGAACGACAGGTTCCAAAACATTCAGTACTTC. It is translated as CASSENDRFQNIQYF.

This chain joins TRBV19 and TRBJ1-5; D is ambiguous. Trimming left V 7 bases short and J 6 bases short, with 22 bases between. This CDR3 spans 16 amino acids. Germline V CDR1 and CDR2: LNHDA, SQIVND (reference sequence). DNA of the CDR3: TGTGCCAGTACTTTAATCATGTCCCTGACCCCTCAGCCCCAGCATTTT. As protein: CASTLIMSLTPQPQHF.

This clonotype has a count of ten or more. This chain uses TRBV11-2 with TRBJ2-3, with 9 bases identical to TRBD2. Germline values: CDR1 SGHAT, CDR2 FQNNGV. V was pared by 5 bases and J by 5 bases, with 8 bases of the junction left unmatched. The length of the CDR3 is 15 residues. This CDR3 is CASSPLLAGRDTQYF. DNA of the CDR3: TGTGCCAGCAGCCCTCTCCTAGCGGGACGAGATACGCAGTATTTT.

The CDR3 DNA sequence: TGCGCCAGCAGCCAAGATGCAGTGAGTGGCTACGAGCAGTACTTC. It specifies CASSQDAVSGYEQYF. V and J are TRBV4-3 and TRBJ2-7; D uncertain. V dropped 0 bases and J dropped 3 bases, with 12 bases sitting between them. Looked up from germline, CDR1 is LGHNA and CDR2 is YSLEER. The CDR3 has 15 amino acids.

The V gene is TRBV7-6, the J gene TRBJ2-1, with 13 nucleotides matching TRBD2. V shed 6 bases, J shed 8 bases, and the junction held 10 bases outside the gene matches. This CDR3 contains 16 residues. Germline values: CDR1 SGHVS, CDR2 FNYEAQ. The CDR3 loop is CASRLLAGGLQDEQFF. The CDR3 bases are TGTGCCAGCAGATTACTAGCGGGAGGGCTACAAGATGAGCAGTTCTTC.

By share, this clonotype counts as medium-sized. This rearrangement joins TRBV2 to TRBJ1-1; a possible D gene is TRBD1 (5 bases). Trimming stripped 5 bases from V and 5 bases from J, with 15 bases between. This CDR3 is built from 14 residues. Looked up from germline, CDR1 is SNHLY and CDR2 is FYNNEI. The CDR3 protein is CASSWQGLKTEAFF. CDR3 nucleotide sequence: TGTGCCAGCAGTTGGCAGGGTCTTAAAACTGAAGCTTTCTTT.

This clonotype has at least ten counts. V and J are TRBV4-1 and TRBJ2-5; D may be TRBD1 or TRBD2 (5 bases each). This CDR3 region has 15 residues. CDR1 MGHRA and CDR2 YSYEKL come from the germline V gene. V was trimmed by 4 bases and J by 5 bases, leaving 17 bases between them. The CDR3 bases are TGCGCCAGCAGCCCTGGGTGGGGACGCGAGGAGACCCAGTACTTC. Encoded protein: CASSPGWGREETQYF.

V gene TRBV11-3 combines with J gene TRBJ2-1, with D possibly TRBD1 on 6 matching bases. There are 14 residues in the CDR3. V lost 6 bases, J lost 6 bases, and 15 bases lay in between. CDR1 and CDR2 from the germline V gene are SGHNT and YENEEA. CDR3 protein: CASSTGSASNEQFF. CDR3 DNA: TGTGCCAGCAGTACAGGGAGTGCGTCCAATGAGCAGTTCTTC.